A single sample gave rise to the 18 T cell receptor beta chains below, sequenced in a study of blood T cell repertoires in COVID-19. Profiled with immunoSEQ multiplex PCR; TCRdb holds only in-frame clones, not every one. The sample consists of a few hundred thousand clones, about 83% of them appearing once. Material: PBMCs or T cells enriched from blood (not recorded which). These receptors originate from a woman between 40 and 50 years old who had recovered from COVID-19.

The V call is TRBV7-2, the J call TRBJ2-5; possibly TRBD1 for D (5 bases). Per the germline V gene, CDR1 is SGHTA and CDR2 is FQGNSA. The CDR3 is 14 residues long. With 3 bases removed from V and 3 bases from J, the gap between germline ends came to 11 bases. This CDR3 is CASSLAGLKETQYF. CDR3 DNA: TGTGCCAGCAGCTTGGCAGGGTTAAAAGAGACCCAGTACTTC.

The CDR3 DNA sequence: TGCGCCAGCAGCCAAGTTCTTCGGGGGACCCTAATGAACACTGAAGCTTTCTTT. Protein product: CASSQVLRGTLMNTEAFF. The genes are TRBV4-3 and TRBJ1-1; possibly TRBD1 for D (5 bases). This CDR3 is 18 amino acids long. V lost 1 base, J lost 0 bases, and 18 bases lay in between. Germline CDR1 reads LGHNA; CDR2 reads YSLEER.

In its sample, this clone was seen a few times. This sequence joins TRBV5-4 and TRBJ2-5; 7 bases align to TRBD2. This CDR3 comprises 15 residues. V shed 9 bases and J 0 bases; nucleotides not matched to a gene: 11. CDR1 and CDR2 from the germline V gene are SGHNT and YYREEE (reference sequence). The DNA of the CDR3 is TGTGCCACCCACTCCGGGGGGTTGTACCAAGAGACCCAGTACTTC. It translates to CATHSGGLYQETQYF.

The chain is built from TRBV7-2 and TRBJ2-1; 7 nucleotides agree with TRBD1. This CDR3 region has 15 residues. Germline trimming cut 7 bases from V and 4 bases from J; bases unmatched to any gene: 10. The V gene's germline CDR1 is SGHTA and CDR2 FQGNSA. CDR3 in DNA: TGTGCCAGCAACCTGAGACAGGGATCTTACAATGAGCAGTTCTTC. Translation gives CASNLRQGSYNEQFF.

The genes are TRBV7-9 and TRBJ1-5, with 8 bases fitting TRBD1. The germline V gene encodes CDR1 SEHNR and CDR2 FQNEAQ (reference sequence). The J segment lost 7 bases and the V segment lost 2 bases, leaving 4 bases of the junction unmatched. The length of the CDR3 is 14 residues. The CDR3 DNA follows: TGTGCCAGCAGCTTAACGACAGGGGAACAGCCCCAGCATTTT. Encoded protein: CASSLTTGEQPQHF.

The V call is TRBV5-3, the J call TRBJ2-1, with D possibly being TRBD1 (6 bases). TRBV5-3 is designated an ORF whose function remains uncertain. There are 11 residues in the CDR3. Trimming took off 8 bases at V and 13 bases at J, with 16 bases between the two ends. The CDR3 loop is CASSRGIDQFF. Written as DNA, the CDR3 is TGTGCCAGCAGTAGGGGGATAGATCAGTTCTTC.

The genes are TRBV4-1 and TRBJ1-2; maybe TRBD1 (6 bases). The V gene lost 1 base and the J gene lost 2 bases, with 11 bases spanning the gap. The germline CDR1 and CDR2 sequences are MGHRA and YSYEKL. The CDR3 has 15 residues. The CDR3 DNA sequence: TGCGCCAGCAGCCAAGTTTCCCAGGGGAACTATGGCTACACCTTC. This encodes CASSQVSQGNYGYTF.

In its sample, this clone was seen a few times. The chain employs TRBV2 and TRBJ2-7; a possible D gene is TRBD1 (6 bases). This CDR3 is 14 amino acids long. Trimming removed 6 bases from V and 0 bases from J, with 12 bases in between. The germline CDR1 and CDR2 sequences are SNHLY and FYNNEI. CDR3 DNA sequence: TGTGCCAGCAGGGCCGGGACAACCTCCTACGAGCAGTACTTC. Protein sequence: CASRAGTTSYEQYF.

The chain employs TRBV5-6 and TRBJ1-4; 7 bases fit TRBD1. From germline, CDR1 is SGHDT and CDR2 YYEEEE. This CDR3 has 13 amino acids. V dropped 4 bases and J dropped 6; count of bases not matched to a gene: 3. This CDR3 reads CASSQTGYEKLFF. Written as DNA, the CDR3 is TGTGCCAGCAGCCAGACAGGGTATGAAAAACTGTTTTTT.

This chain connects TRBV5-8 to TRBJ2-7; TRBD1 matches at 10 bases. J lost 6 bases, V lost 1 base, and 10 bases had no gene match. From germline, CDR1 is SGHTS and CDR2 YDEGEE. The CDR3 sequence is 16 residues long. In DNA, the CDR3 is TGTGCCAGCAGCTTGATTGGGACAGGGGTACCGGGCGAGCAGTACTTC. Translation gives CASSLIGTGVPGEQYF. The whole variable domain, filled in from reference TRBV5-8 and TRBJ2-7, reads EAGVTQSPTHLIKTRGQQATLRCSPISGHTSVYWYQQALGLGLQFLLWYDEGEERNRGNFPPRFSGRQFPNYSSELNVNALELEDSALYLCASSLIGTGVPGEQYFGPGTRLTVT.

V is TRBV20-1 and J is TRBJ2-2; D gene unclear. The length of the CDR3 is 13 residues. V was shortened by 5 bases and J by 0 bases, with 7 bases between the two germline ends. Per germline, CDR1 DFQATT and CDR2 SNEGSKA (reference sequence). The CDR3 is CSAGVANTGELFF. For the CDR3, the DNA is TGCAGTGCTGGTGTCGCGAACACCGGGGAGCTGTTTTTT.

V usage is TRBV7-8 and J usage is TRBJ1-3; D unresolved. The V gene's germline CDR1 is SGHVS and CDR2 FQNEAQ. V lost 1 base and J lost 1, with 8 bases in between. The CDR3 has 15 amino acids. CDR3 nucleotides: TGTGCCAGCAGCTTAGGGGCCGAATCTGGAAACACCATATATTTT. This sequence encodes CASSLGAESGNTIYF.

This chain links TRBV9 with TRBJ2-3; D gene ambiguous. V lost 0 bases and J lost 2, with 7 bases in between. Germline V gives CDR1 SGDLS, CDR2 YYNGEE. CDR3 length: 14 amino acids. CDR3 loop: CASSVEWATDTQYF. The CDR3 DNA is TGTGCCAGCAGCGTAGAGTGGGCCACAGATACGCAGTATTTT.

V and J are TRBV2 and TRBJ2-3, with D tentatively TRBD2 (6 bases). V shed 3 bases and J shed 1 base, with 8 bases lying between them. The CDR3 totals 14 residues. Germline V gene sequence: CDR1 SNHLY, CDR2 FYNNEI. The CDR3, as DNA: TGTGCCAGCAGTGATTCTAGCGGCACAGATACGCAGTATTTT. Protein: CASSDSSGTDTQYF.

The chain couples TRBV7-9 to TRBJ2-7; D may be TRBD1 (6 bases). V was trimmed by 6 bases and J by 2 bases, leaving 14 bases between them. Germline CDR1 is SEHNR and CDR2 is FQNEAQ (reference sequence). CDR3 length equals 14 residues. CDR3 region: CASSLTGTPYEQYF. The DNA of the CDR3 is TGTGCCAGCAGTCTAACCGGGACACCCTACGAGCAGTACTTC. The full variable domain, its missing parts supplied by reference TRBV7-9 and TRBJ2-7, is DTGVSQNPRHKITKRGQNVTFRCDPISEHNRLYWYRQTLGQGPEFLTYFQNEAQLEKSRLLSDRFSAERPKGSFSTLEIQRTEQGDSAMYLCASSLTGTPYEQYFGPGTRLTVT.

This chain uses TRBV19 with TRBJ1-2; TRBD1 matches at 10 bases. Germline loops: CDR1 LNHDA, CDR2 SQIVND (reference sequence). The CDR3 length is 16 residues. Trimming took 4 bases from V and 4 from J; bases not matched to a gene: 9. DNA of the CDR3: TGTGCCAGTAGTACCCCGACAGGGGGCGGGACCTATGGCTACACCTTC. Translated, it gives CASSTPTGGGTYGYTF.

This rearrangement joins TRBV7-2 to TRBJ1-5; D remains ambiguous. Trimming removed 2 bases at V and 6 bases at J, with 8 bases between. Germline lookup yields CDR1 SGHTA and CDR2 FQGNSA. CDR3 length equals 13 residues. In nucleotides, the CDR3 is TGTGCCAGCAGCTTAAGCCCGGTTCAGCCCCAGCATTTT. Translation: CASSLSPVQPQHF.

This clone was seen once. This chain links TRBV2 with TRBJ1-1, with 7 bases that match TRBD1. The CDR3 loop spans 14 amino acids. J lost 6 bases, V lost 4 bases, and 8 bases had no gene match. Germline assignment: CDR1 SNHLY and CDR2 FYNNEI. The CDR3 reads CASSADRVESEAFF. The CDR3 region has the DNA TGTGCCAGCAGTGCAGACAGGGTGGAATCTGAAGCTTTCTTT. The full variable domain, with the rest looked up from reference TRBV2 and TRBJ1-1, is EPEVTQTPSHQVTQMGQEVILRCVPISNHLYFYWYRQILGQKVEFLVSFYNNEISEKSEIFDDQFSVERPDGSNFTLKIRSTKLEDSAMYFCASSADRVESEAFFGQGTRLTVV.